Presented here are 16 T cell receptor beta chains from one specimen sequenced in a study of response to subunit inactivated influenza vaccine. TCRdb reanalysed the RT-PCR reads using MiXCR and keeps one entry per CDR3 protein. This table has 450,000 to 600,000 distinct CDR3 sequences, 6% to 9% appearing once. This specimen consisted of PBMCs from blood, obtained roughly 24 months after vaccination. Receptors were obtained from a man aged 50-75 years who received an inactivated influenza vaccine.

The sample holds many counts of this clonotype. The V and J genes are TRBV27 and TRBJ2-3; 7 bases agree with TRBD2. The germline CDR1 and CDR2 sequences are MNHEY and SMNVEV (reference sequence). The CDR3 is 17 amino acids. V was pared by 5 bases and J by 2 bases, with 13 bases of the junction left unmatched. CDR3 in amino acids: CASSRAGTVFVTDTQYF. The CDR3 DNA sequence: TGTGCCAGCAGTAGAGCGGGGACCGTCTTTGTCACAGATACGCAGTATTTT.

The V call is TRBV7-9, the J call TRBJ2-1; tentatively, D is TRBD2 (5 bases). The V gene lost 4 bases and the J gene lost 0 bases, with 10 bases spanning the gap. Germline-derived CDR1 and CDR2 are SEHNR and FQNEAQ (reference sequence). The CDR3 is 15 amino acids. CDR3 in amino acids: CASSYGNPSYNEQFF. CDR3 nucleotides: TGTGCCAGCAGCTACGGGAACCCCTCCTACAATGAGCAGTTCTTC.

The chain is built from TRBV5-4 and TRBJ2-5; D is undetermined. Trimming pared 0 bases from V and 5 bases from J, leaving 17 bases between. CDR1 is SGHNT, CDR2 YYREEE, per germline (reference sequence). CDR3 length equals 16 residues. CDR3 sequence (DNA): TGTGCCAGCAGCTTGGTGGGGAACCCGGATCGCGAGACCCAGTACTTC. Residues: CASSLVGNPDRETQYF.

This clonotype was seen many times. This chain connects TRBV2 to TRBJ1-1, with D perhaps TRBD1 (5 bases). The CDR3 contains 14 residues. Trimming stripped 1 base from V and 1 base from J, with 7 bases between. The germline V gene has CDR1 SNHLY and CDR2 FYNNEI. The CDR3 DNA reads TGTGCCAGCAGTGAAGTCAGGGAGAACACTGAAGCTTTCTTT. Translated, it gives CASSEVRENTEAFF.

This clonotype was seen repeatedly, ten times or more. The chain carries TRBV20-1 and TRBJ2-3; D call uncertain. The CDR3 has 11 residues. Looked up from germline, CDR1 is DFQATT and CDR2 is SNEGSKA (reference sequence). V gave up 7 bases and J gave up 0 bases, with 5 bases separating them. The CDR3 nucleotides read TGCAGTGGGGTGAGCACAGATACGCAGTATTTT. This codes for CSGVSTDTQYF.

In its sample, this clonotype was seen a few times. This chain joins TRBV7-9 and TRBJ2-5; 7 bases are a match to TRBD1. Trimming removed 5 bases from V and 3 bases from J; junction bases left unmatched: 12. Germline V CDR1 and CDR2: SEHNR, FQNEAQ (reference sequence). The CDR3 is 16 amino acids. The DNA of the CDR3 is TGTGCCAGCAGCCCCAGACAGGGAAGGCAGAAAGAGACCCAGTACTTC. Residues: CASSPRQGRQKETQYF.

The sample holds many counts of this clonotype. V and J are TRBV29-1 and TRBJ2-1; 10 bases agree with TRBD2. The germline V gene encodes CDR1 SQVTM and CDR2 ANQGSEA. CDR3 length: 14 residues. V was pared by 5 bases and J by 3 bases, with 4 bases of the junction left unmatched. The CDR3 here is CSVQLAGFYNEQFF. In DNA form, the CDR3 reads TGCAGCGTTCAACTAGCGGGGTTCTACAATGAGCAGTTCTTC.

This clonotype was observed at least ten times. The chain uses TRBV20-1 and TRBJ1-1; D unclear. The length of the CDR3 is 14 residues. CDR1 and CDR2 from the germline V gene are DFQATT and SNEGSKA (reference sequence). Trimming cost V 6 bases and J 5 bases, with 19 bases left between them. CDR3 region: CSAPILRGGTEAFF. CDR3 coding DNA: TGCAGTGCCCCAATACTCCGGGGAGGTACTGAAGCTTTCTTT.

This sequence joins TRBV4-2 and TRBJ1-1; 7 nucleotides match TRBD1. The CDR3 is 14 residues long. Germline values: CDR1 LGHNA, CDR2 YNFKEQ. V trimming: 2 bases; J trimming: 4 bases; junction bases outside the gene matches: 4. CDR3: CASSQPGTVTEAFF. CDR3 DNA: TGTGCCAGCAGCCAACCCGGGACAGTCACTGAAGCTTTCTTT.

This sequence joins TRBV10-3 and TRBJ2-7; D call uncertain. In germline, CDR1 is ENHRY, CDR2 SYGVKD. Trimming pared 11 bases from V and 3 bases from J, leaving 14 bases between. The CDR3 sequence is 12 residues long. CDR3 protein: CAVATSGYEQYF. As DNA, the CDR3 is TGTGCCGTGGCGACTTCCGGCTACGAGCAGTACTTC.

The J gene is TRBJ2-5, the V gene TRBV7-2, with 12 bases aligning to TRBD2. The CDR3 is 16 amino acids. J lost 5 bases, V lost 2 bases, and 6 bases had no gene match. Germline values: CDR1 SGHTA, CDR2 FQGNSA. The CDR3 DNA follows: TGTGCCAGCAGCTTACAGGGACTAGCGGGCGGGGAGACCCAGTACTTC. It encodes CASSLQGLAGGETQYF.

This clonotype turned up a few times. The chain employs TRBV29-1 and TRBJ2-6, with 9 bases that match TRBD2. V lost 4 bases, J lost 10 bases, and 2 bases stayed unmatched. From germline, CDR1 is SQVTM and CDR2 ANQGSEA. CDR3 length: 12 residues. CDR3 region: CSVGTSENVLTF. As DNA, the CDR3 is TGCAGCGTTGGGACTAGCGAAAACGTCCTGACTTTC.

This CDR3 is CASSGRAGQGVNGNTIYF. Here the CDR3 DNA reads TGTGCCAGCAGCGGTAGGGCGGGACAGGGAGTTAATGGAAACACCATATATTTT. This chain connects TRBV7-8 to TRBJ1-3; 9 nucleotides line up with TRBD1. From germline, CDR1 is SGHVS and CDR2 FQNEAQ. This CDR3 comprises 18 residues. V lost 5 bases to trimming and J lost 3 bases; unmatched junction nucleotides: 14.

This clonotype was counted at least ten times. The chain links TRBV11-2 to TRBJ2-3; 10 bases are shared with TRBD2. The CDR3 contains 16 residues. Germline V lookup: CDR1 SGHAT, CDR2 FQNNGV. V shed 4 bases and J 0 bases; nucleotides not matched to a gene: 4. The CDR3 protein is CASSSLAGVSTDTQYF. CDR3 in DNA: TGTGCCAGCAGCTCCCTAGCGGGAGTCAGCACAGATACGCAGTATTTT.

This clonotype turned up a few times. The genes are TRBV5-5 and TRBJ1-1; D is undetermined. V lost 1 base to trimming and J lost 1 base, with 11 bases between them. This CDR3 is built from 15 residues. Germline V CDR1 and CDR2: SGHKS, YYEKEE (reference sequence). The CDR3 spells CASSLSPYGNTEAFF. CDR3 in DNA: TGTGCCAGCAGCTTGAGTCCATACGGGAACACTGAAGCTTTCTTT.

V is TRBV29-1 and J is TRBJ2-1, with 8 bases fitting TRBD1. CDR3 length: 15 residues. Trimming removed 5 bases from V and 7 bases from J; junction bases left unmatched: 13. CDR1 and CDR2 (germline): SQVTM, ANQGSEA. Here the CDR3 DNA reads TGCAGCGTTAAAAACCGGGACAGGACCCCAAATGAGCAGTTCTTC. It codes for CSVKNRDRTPNEQFF.